The subject of this entry is one TCR beta chain. No antigen is known for it. The J segment lost 6 bases and the V segment lost 0 bases, leaving 8 bases of the junction unmatched. Germline assignment: CDR1 MNHEY and CDR2 SVGAGI. The CDR3 contains 15 residues. This record belongs to a study of shared clonotypes between healthy human individuals. Study background: CD4 naive cells filled three plates per donor, CD4 memory three, CD8 naive two and CD8 memory one. Study-wide results and caveats: As a rule, naive subsets had a larger estimated richness than memory subsets.

Data came from immunoSEQ multiplex PCR; TCRdb stores just in-frame clones and leaves some out. The sample has 950,000 to 1,100,000 clones, about 80% seen once; the top ten hold roughly 0.62%. This chain joins TRBV6-5 and TRBJ2-7, with 7 bases fitting TRBD2. The sample comprised memory CD4+ T cells from PBMCs. Sample subset: CD45RA-negative fraction. The sequence was collected from a young man in good health. Some clones in this sample may be carry-over from other donors' samples. In nucleotides, the CDR3 is TGTGCCAGCAGTTACTCCCGGGGGGTGGTCGGCGAGCAGTACTTC. This codes for CASSYSRGVVGEQYF.